The rows below give T cell receptor beta chains drawn from one sample of a study of brain T cells in children with intractable seizures. Sequencing was performed with immunoSEQ multiplex PCR; in TCRdb, only in-frame clones are kept and a portion is missing. The sample yields 110,000 or so clones, roughly 94% seen once. Sequencing used peripheral blood, obtained at surgery. The receptor source for this set is a boy under three years old with hemimegalencephaly and intractable seizures. Each CDR3 is given with its conserved first and last residue. D genes are given only for firm matches. Clone size is not always given. Where it is, it says once, few, many or a class for expanded clones.

V gene	clone size	D gene	J gene	CDR3 DNA	CDR3 protein
TRBV2	once	-	TRBJ2-6	TGTGCCAGCAGTGCGACCTCGGGGGCTGGGGCCAACGTCCTGACTTTC	CASSATSGAGANVLTF
TRBV19	-	TRBD1	TRBJ2-1	TGTGCCAGTAACAAACAGGGGGGTGAGCAGTTCTTC	CASNKQGGEQFF
TRBV9	-	TRBD2	TRBJ2-1	TGTGCCAGCAGCGTTGGGGCCCTAGCGGGAGGTGACAATGAGCAGTTCTTC	CASSVGALAGGDNEQFF
TRBV28	-	-	TRBJ1-6	TGTGCCAGCAGTTCGACGGGCCGACACAATTCACCCCTCCACTTT	CASSSTGRHNSPLHF
TRBV5-1	-	TRBD1	TRBJ1-1	TGCGCCAGCAGCCTGCCCGGGACAGGGCTGAACACTGAAGCTTTCTTT	CASSLPGTGLNTEAFF
TRBV5-1	-	TRBD1	TRBJ1-2	TGCGCCAGCAGCCTCGTGGGACAGGGGGGCCATAACTATGGCTACACCTTC	CASSLVGQGGHNYGYTF
TRBV11-2	-	TRBD2	TRBJ2-7	TGTGCCAGCTCCATGCGGGAGTTCCGGGTGTACGAGCAGTACTTC	CASSMREFRVYEQYF
TRBV3-1/TRBV3-2	-	TRBD1	TRBJ2-5	TGTGCCAGCAACACAACCGGGACAGGGGGCGAAGAGACCCAGTACTTC	CASNTTGTGGEETQYF
TRBV2	-	-	TRBJ1-6	TGTGCCAGCAGTGGCAGGGATGGATCGTCACCCCTCCACTTT	CASSGRDGSSPLHF
TRBV5-6	-	-	TRBJ1-1	TGTGCCAGCAGGGGAAGGAGGAACACTGAAGCTTTCTTT	CASRGRRNTEAFF
TRBV10-2	-	TRBD2	TRBJ2-1	TGCGCCAGCAGCGAGGGACTAGCGGGGAATGAGCAGTTCTTC	CASSEGLAGNEQFF
TRBV5-1	-	TRBD2	TRBJ2-7	TGCGCCAGCAGTTTCTTACCTAGCGGGGCCTCCTACGAGCAGTACTTC	CASSFLPSGASYEQYF
TRBV11-2	once	TRBD2	TRBJ2-7	TGTGCCAGCAGCTTAGGGACTAGCGGCATGTGGGAGCAGTACTTC	CASSLGTSGMWEQYF
TRBV28	-	TRBD2	TRBJ2-1	TGTGCCAGCAGTCCCTTAGCGGGACCCTCCTACAATGAGCAGTTCTTC	CASSPLAGPSYNEQFF
TRBV5-1	-	-	TRBJ2-7	TGCGCCAGCAGCTCAGAGGTGGGAGTCGAGCAGTACTTC	CASSSEVGVEQYF
TRBV11-2	-	-	TRBJ2-7	TGTGCCAGCAGCCTAGGGGGGGGGCCGCCAGGTAGGGAGCAGTACTTC	CASSLGGGPPGREQYF
TRBV28	-	TRBD1	TRBJ1-2	TGTGCCAGCAGAAGGGACAGAATCGGGACTAACTATGGCTACACCTTC	CASRRDRIGTNYGYTF
TRBV9	-	-	TRBJ2-5	TGTGCCAGCAGCGATGGACGAGGAGCAGCGACCCAGTACTTC	CASSDGRGAATQYF
TRBV5-1	-	TRBD1	TRBJ2-7	TGCGCCAGCAGCTTGGGGACAGGGATTGGGTACGAGCAGTACTTC	CASSLGTGIGYEQYF
TRBV19	-	TRBD1	TRBJ1-2	TGTGCCAGTAGTATCCAGGGGGTAACTAACTATGGCTACACCTTC	CASSIQGVTNYGYTF
TRBV11-3	-	-	TRBJ1-2	TGTGCCAGCAGCTTAGGGCAGGCGCGGGGCTACACCTTC	CASSLGQARGYTF
TRBV4-1	few	-	TRBJ1-5	TGCGCCAGCAGCCAAGATCAAGGCCAGCCCCAGCATTTT	CASSQDQGQPQHF
TRBV5-1	-	-	TRBJ2-7	TGCGCCAGCAGCTTAGGGGGAGGCACCTACGAGCAGTACTTC	CASSLGGGTYEQYF
TRBV28	-	TRBD1	TRBJ1-1	TGTGCCAGCAGACAACGATCCGGACAGGGTGAAATGAACACTGAAGCTTTCTTT	CASRQRSGQGEMNTEAFF
TRBV4-3	-	-	TRBJ2-5	TGCGCCAGCAGCCAAGATCGGGCGGGCTACCAAGAGACCCAGTACTTC	CASSQDRAGYQETQYF
TRBV3-1/TRBV3-2	-	TRBD2	TRBJ2-2	TGTGCCAGCAGCCAAGGCCCTAGCGGGAGGAGGAACACCGGGGAGCTGTTTTTT	CASSQGPSGRRNTGELFF
TRBV5-4	-	TRBD1	TRBJ1-2	TGTGCCAGCAGCTTGGTGACAGGGGGCGTGGGAGGCTACACCTTC	CASSLVTGGVGGYTF
TRBV5-1	-	TRBD1	TRBJ2-2	TGCGCCAGCAGCAGCCGGGACAGGGGGACCGGGGAGCTGTTTTTT	CASSSRDRGTGELFF
TRBV4-2	-	TRBD1	TRBJ1-2	TGTGCCAGCAGCCGAAGGGACAGCTATGGCTACACCTTC	CASSRRDSYGYTF
TRBV7-2	-	-	TRBJ1-4	TGTGCCAGCAGCTTAGCTACAGGGTGGGATGAAAAACTGTTTTTT	CASSLATGWDEKLFF
TRBV5-1	-	-	TRBJ2-7	TGCGCCAGCAGCTTGGTCGAGGGAGGCGAGCAGTACTTC	CASSLVEGGEQYF
TRBV29-1	-	-	TRBJ2-1	TGCAGCGTTGAAAAAAGGTTAGGGGGTGAGCAGTTCTTC	CSVEKRLGGEQFF
TRBV5-1	few	-	TRBJ1-2	TGCGCCAGCAGGGCTCTGACTAACTATGGCTACACCTTC	CASRALTNYGYTF
TRBV28	-	TRBD1	TRBJ1-3	TGTGCCAGCAGTTCCGCGGGACAGGGAAACACCATATATTTT	CASSSAGQGNTIYF
TRBV19	-	-	TRBJ2-5	TGTGCCAGTAGTATATATTTCTCCGGTCGGACAGCCCAAGAGACCCAGTACTTC	CASSIYFSGRTAQETQYF
TRBV12-3/TRBV12-4	-	-	TRBJ2-7	TGTGCCAGCAGTCCTAGAGGACAGTGTCCGTACTTC	CASSPRGQCPYF
TRBV28	-	-	TRBJ2-3	TGTGCCAGCAGTTTAAGTCCTCAAAGGGGAGCAGATACGCAGTATTTT	CASSLSPQRGADTQYF
TRBV19	-	TRBD1	TRBJ1-1	TGTGCCAGTAGTACCTCACCCAGGGGGCGGACTGAAGCTTTCTTT	CASSTSPRGRTEAFF
TRBV6-5	-	-	TRBJ2-3	TGTGCCAGCAGGAAGAACCTGGGTGGATCAGATACGCAGTATTTT	CASRKNLGGSDTQYF
TRBV27	few	-	TRBJ2-1	TGTGCCAGCAGTGTAGTTGGCGGGGAGCAGTTCTTC	CASSVVGGEQFF
TRBV28	-	-	TRBJ1-2	TGTGCCAGCGAGACGACAAGGGGGGGCTACACCTTC	CASETTRGGYTF
TRBV12-3/TRBV12-4	-	TRBD1	TRBJ1-2	TGTGCCAGCAGTGACAGGGCGGGTGGCTACACCTTC	CASSDRAGGYTF
TRBV6-4	-	TRBD2	TRBJ2-1	TGTGCCAGCAGTGACTCTCGAGGAGCGGGGGGCAATGAGCAGTTCTTC	CASSDSRGAGGNEQFF
TRBV5-4	-	-	TRBJ2-7	TGTGCCAGCAGTCGGGACACACGGGGCGAGCAGTACTTC	CASSRDTRGEQYF
TRBV7-2	-	-	TRBJ1-5	TGTGCCAGCAGCTTAAATCCGGGTAGCAATCAGCCCCAGCATTTT	CASSLNPGSNQPQHF